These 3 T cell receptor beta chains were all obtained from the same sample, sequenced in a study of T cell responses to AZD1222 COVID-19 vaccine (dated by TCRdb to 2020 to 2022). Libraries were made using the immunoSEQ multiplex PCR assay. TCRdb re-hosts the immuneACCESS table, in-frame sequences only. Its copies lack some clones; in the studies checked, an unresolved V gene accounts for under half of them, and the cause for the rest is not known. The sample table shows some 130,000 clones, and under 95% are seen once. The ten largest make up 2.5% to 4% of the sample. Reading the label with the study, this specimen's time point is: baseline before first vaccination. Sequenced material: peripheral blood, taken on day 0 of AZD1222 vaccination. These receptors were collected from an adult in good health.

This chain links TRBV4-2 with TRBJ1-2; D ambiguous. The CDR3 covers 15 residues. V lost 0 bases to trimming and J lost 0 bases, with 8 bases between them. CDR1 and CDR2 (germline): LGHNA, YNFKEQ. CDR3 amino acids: CASSQDGVANYGYTF. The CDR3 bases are TGTGCCAGCAGCCAAGATGGGGTAGCTAACTATGGCTACACCTTC.

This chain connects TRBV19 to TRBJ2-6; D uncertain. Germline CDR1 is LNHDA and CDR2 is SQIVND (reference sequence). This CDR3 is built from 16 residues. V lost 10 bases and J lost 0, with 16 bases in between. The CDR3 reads CATSARRVSGANVLTF. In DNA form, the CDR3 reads TGTGCCACCAGCGCCCGAAGGGTCTCTGGGGCCAACGTCCTGACTTTC. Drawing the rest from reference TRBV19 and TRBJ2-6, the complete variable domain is DGGITQSPKYLFRKEGQNVTLSCEQNLNHDAMYWYRQDPGQGLRLIYYSQIVNDFQKGDIAEGYSVSREKKESFPLTVTSAQKNPTAFYLCATSARRVSGANVLTFGAGSRLTVL.

CDR3 nucleotides: TGTGCCAGCAGCTTAGGGGAGATCTCTGGAAACACCATATATTTT. Translating it yields CASSLGEISGNTIYF. The chain couples TRBV7-9 to TRBJ1-3; no definite D call. The V gene lost 1 base and the J gene lost 0 bases, with 7 bases spanning the gap. Germline CDR1 and CDR2: SEHNR and FQNEAQ (reference sequence). The CDR3 is 15 residues long.